This T cell receptor beta chain originates from a study of CD8 T cells in Susac syndrome. The length of the CDR3 is 17 residues. Germline lookup yields CDR1 DFQATT and CDR2 SNEGSKA (reference sequence). Trimming took 3 bases from V and 5 from J; bases not matched to a gene: 10. RNA in amounts of roughly 0.5 to 1 ug was reverse transcribed with random hexamers. The amplification used immunoSEQ multiplex PCR on TCR beta CDR3; it spanned 54 Vbeta and 13 Jbeta. MiXCR, run by TCRdb on the immunoSEQ multiplex PCR reads, gives a single entry per CDR3 protein. The table includes just under 150,000 distinct CDR3 sequences, approximately 95% detected once. CD8+ and CD4+ T cells taken from blood had their TCR beta sequenced. Healthy donors constituted the control group, matched for age and sex. Bulk CD8+ and CD4+ cells came from magnetic negative isolation; CD8+ TEMRA by FACS.

This sequence joins TRBV20-1 and TRBJ2-5; TRBD2 aligns across 15 bases. Sequences were obtained from CD4+ T cells from PBMCs. The TCR sequence derives from a human donor in good health. The CDR3 region has the DNA TGCAGTGCTAGTCGGGCCGGGACTAGCGGGAGGTGGGAGACCCAGTACTTC. Amino acids: CSASRAGTSGRWETQYF.